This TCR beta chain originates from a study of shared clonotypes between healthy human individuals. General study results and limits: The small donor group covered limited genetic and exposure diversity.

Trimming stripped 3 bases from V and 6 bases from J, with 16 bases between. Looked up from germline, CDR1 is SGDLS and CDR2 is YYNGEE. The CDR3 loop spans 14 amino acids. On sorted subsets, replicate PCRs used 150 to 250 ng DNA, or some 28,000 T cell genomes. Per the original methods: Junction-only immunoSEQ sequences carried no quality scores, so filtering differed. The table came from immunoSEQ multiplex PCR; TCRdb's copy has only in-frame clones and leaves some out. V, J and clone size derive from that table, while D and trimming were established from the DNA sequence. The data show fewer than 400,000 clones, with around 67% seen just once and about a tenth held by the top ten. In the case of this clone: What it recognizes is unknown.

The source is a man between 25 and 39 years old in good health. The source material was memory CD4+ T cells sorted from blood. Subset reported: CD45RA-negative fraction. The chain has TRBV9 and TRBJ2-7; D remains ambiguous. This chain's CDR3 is CASSATPSLSEQYF. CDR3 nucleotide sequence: TGTGCCAGCAGCGCGACCCCCTCCCTCTCCGAGCAGTACTTC.